What follows are 19 T cell receptor beta chains derived from one specimen sequenced in a study of blood T cells in healthy people across ages (dated by TCRdb to between 2014 and 2016). The library was obtained by 5' RACE. Sequenced on an Illumina HiSeq 2500. The second PCR ran for roughly 6 to 11 cycles and used a J-beta primer mix along with a sample-barcoded 5' primer. The raw public data were reprocessed by TCRdb itself: fastp quality trimming at Q25, MiXCR clonotype calling, in-frame beta chains only. Rows matching on CDR3 protein sequence are summarized as one entry with the most common DNA and genes. This sample has over 500,000 distinct CDR3 sequences in its table, and over 40% of those were observed once. The top ten hold about 13% of the sample. The specimen was blood. The receptors come from an elderly woman in good health.

This clonotype was observed at least ten times. CDR3 bases: TGCGCCAGCAGCCAAGGACTAGCGGGGCCCTATACGCAGTATTTT. Protein sequence: CASSQGLAGPYTQYF. The gene calls are TRBV4-1 and TRBJ2-3; 11 nucleotides agree with TRBD2. V lost 1 base to trimming and J lost 7 bases; unmatched junction nucleotides: 4. The CDR3 spans 15 residues. In germline, CDR1 is MGHRA, CDR2 YSYEKL.

This chain uses TRBV7-2 with TRBJ2-3; D possibly corresponds to TRBD1 (6 bases). Trimming stripped 2 bases from V and 9 bases from J, with 12 bases between. Germline V CDR1 and CDR2: SGHTA, FQGNSA. This CDR3 is built from 13 residues. The CDR3 is CASSLLATGTQYF. The CDR3 coding sequence is TGTGCCAGCAGCTTATTGGCCACAGGGACGCAGTATTTT.

This clonotype was recorded once. The V call is TRBV29-1, the J call TRBJ2-4; D might be TRBD2 (5 bases). Germline V gene lookup returns CDR1 SQVTM and CDR2 ANQGSEA. Trimming left V 7 bases short and J 13 bases short, with 17 bases between. This CDR3 region has 11 residues. The CDR3 sequence: CSASHSWEQYF. The CDR3 DNA reads TGCAGCGCCTCTCATTCGTGGGAGCAGTACTTC.

This clonotype came up a few times. V gene TRBV29-1 combines with J gene TRBJ2-5; 9 bases agree with TRBD1. This CDR3 has 12 amino acids. Germline V gives CDR1 SQVTM, CDR2 ANQGSEA. Losses at the gene ends were 8 bases for V and 7 bases for J; bases not matched to a gene: 8. The CDR3 sequence: CSSPGQGLTQYF. The DNA for the CDR3 is TGCAGCTCACCGGGACAGGGCTTGACCCAGTACTTC. The variable domain in full, completed from reference TRBV29-1 and TRBJ2-5, reads SAVISQKPSRDICQRGTSLTIQCQVDSQVTMMFWYRQQPGQSLTLIATANQGSEATYESGFVIDKFPISRPNLTFSTLTVSNMSPEDSSIYLCSSPGQGLTQYFGPGTRLLVL.

This chain links TRBV3-1 with TRBJ2-3; D is perhaps TRBD2 (6 bases). Trimming removed 8 bases at V and 5 bases at J, with 17 bases between. This CDR3 has 14 residues. Germline CDR1 is LGHDT and CDR2 is YNNKEL (reference sequence). The CDR3 reads CASADQSGGDTQYF. CDR3 in DNA: TGTGCCAGCGCCGACCAGTCCGGGGGAGATACGCAGTATTTT.

This clonotype was seen a single time. V and J are TRBV11-3 and TRBJ2-3; no definite D call. The ends were cut back, 5 bases at V and 1 base at J, with 25 bases in the middle. The CDR3 length is 19 residues. Germline CDR1 reads SGHNT; CDR2 reads YENEEA. CDR3 nucleotides: TGTGCCAGCAGCCTAATCCCGAGTGGGCCAGGATACCGCACAGATACGCAGTATTTT. Amino acid sequence: CASSLIPSGPGYRTDTQYF.

This clonotype was recorded once. This clone may be a read error of a much larger clone one base away. V gene TRBV7-8 combines with J gene TRBJ2-1; 10 bases align to TRBD2. Germline CDR1 is SGHVS and CDR2 is FQNEAQ. J lost 6 bases, V lost 10 bases, and 18 bases had no gene match. The CDR3 runs to 17 residues. This CDR3 reads CANSSGSGRAEGNEQFF. The CDR3 bases are TGTGCCAACAGTAGTGGGAGCGGGAGGGCCGAAGGCAATGAGCAGTTCTTC.

V is TRBV28 and J is TRBJ2-2; 11 bases line up with TRBD2. The germline gives CDR1 MDHEN, CDR2 SYDVKM. The CDR3 extends over 14 amino acids. The V gene end was trimmed by 5 bases and the J gene end by 15 bases; junction bases not matched to a gene: 11. The CDR3 DNA follows: TGTGCCAGCAGTGATAGCGGGAGGGCACCCGGGATGTTTTTT. Its translation: CASSDSGRAPGMFF.

Only one count was recorded for this clonotype. J is TRBJ2-4 and V is TRBV29-1, with TRBD1 matching 10 bases. Germline lookup yields CDR1 SQVTM and CDR2 ANQGSEA. The CDR3 is 13 amino acids. V gave up 5 bases and J gave up 6 bases; unmatched junction bases: 4. CDR3 amino acids: CSVRDRGRNIQYF. The CDR3 nucleotides are TGCAGCGTTCGGGACAGGGGTAGAAACATTCAGTACTTC.

The chain is built from TRBV20-1 and TRBJ2-1, with no clear D. The CDR3 covers 16 residues. The germline V gene encodes CDR1 DFQATT and CDR2 SNEGSKA (reference sequence). Trimming took 0 bases from V and 10 from J, leaving 22 bases between them. The CDR3 DNA reads as TGCAGTGCTAGAGACTTTTTGGGTCGGCCCGGACCAGAGCAGTTCTTC. It translates to CSARDFLGRPGPEQFF.

This clonotype occurred a few times. V and J are TRBV13 and TRBJ1-6; D not certain. V was shortened by 3 bases and J by 8 bases, with 14 bases between the two germline ends. The CDR3 is made up of 15 amino acids. The V gene's germline CDR1 is PRHDT and CDR2 FYEKMQ (reference sequence). Here the CDR3 reads CASSLGSNSDSPLHF. CDR3 in DNA: TGTGCCAGCAGCTTGGGTTCTAATTCGGATTCACCCCTCCACTTT.

This clonotype appeared many times. The CDR3 region is CASSEDRGHGYTF. DNA for the CDR3: TGTGCCAGCAGTGAAGACAGGGGCCATGGCTACACCTTC. The chain carries TRBV2 and TRBJ1-2, with 7 bases lining up with TRBD1. J gave up 6 bases and V 1 base, and 2 bases lay outside the gene matches. Germline V gives CDR1 SNHLY, CDR2 FYNNEI. The CDR3 sequence is 13 residues long.

This chain joins TRBV20-1 and TRBJ2-1; weak D call: TRBD2 (5 bases). The end of the DNA fits TRBJ2-7 better, so the J call may be wrong. CDR1 and CDR2 (germline): DFQATT, SNEGSKA (reference sequence). The CDR3 is 15 residues long. CDR3 protein: CSDGVYLGLGNEQYF. CDR3 coding DNA: TGCAGTGACGGGGTATATTTAGGCCTAGGGAACGAGCAGTACTTC.

A note on this clonotype: A read error may be the cause here, since a much bigger clone is one base away. The CDR3 ends on some other residue instead of the conserved phenylalanine or tryptophan, so this is likely a read error. CDR3 protein: CASSWIMGGSSYEQYL. In DNA form, the CDR3 reads TGCGCCAGCAGCTGGATTATGGGGGGCAGCTCCTACGAGCAGTACTTG. The chain employs TRBV4-1 and TRBJ2-7, with D perhaps TRBD1 or TRBD2 (6 bases each). Germline V gene data show CDR1 as MGHRA and CDR2 as YSYEKL. Between the trimmed V and J ends, which lost 5 bases and 0 bases, there was a span of 17 bases. The CDR3 is 16 amino acids.

Note on this clonotype: Germline is not matched at one junction end, which may reflect a read error. CDR3 coding DNA: TGCAGTGCCCCACAGGGCTCGAGCACCGGGGAGCCGTTTTTT. It codes for CSAPQGSSTGEPFF. The chain joins TRBV20-1 to TRBJ2-2, with D perhaps TRBD1 (6 bases). The CDR3 sequence is 14 residues long. Germline V gene sequence: CDR1 DFQATT, CDR2 SNEGSKA (reference sequence).

As regards this clonotype: A much larger clone sits a single nucleotide away, making a read error possible. The CDR3 coding sequence is TGCAGCGTTGAATCAAGGACCCAGTACTTC. This encodes CSVESRTQYF. The chain employs TRBV29-1 and TRBJ2-5; D unclear. Germline CDR1 is SQVTM and CDR2 is ANQGSEA. V was shortened by 2 bases and J by 7 bases, with 5 bases between the two germline ends. The CDR3 consists of 10 residues. Full variable domain (missing parts from reference TRBV29-1 and TRBJ2-5): SAVISQKPSRDICQRGTSLTIQCQVDSQVTMMFWYRQQPGQSLTLIATANQGSEATYESGFVIDKFPISRPNLTFSTLTVSNMSPEDSSIYLCSVESRTQYFGPGTRLLVL.

The V and J genes are TRBV19 and TRBJ2-3; tentatively, D is TRBD2 (5 bases). Trimming left V 6 bases short and J 1 base short, with 8 bases between. This CDR3 has 13 residues. Per the germline V gene, CDR1 is LNHDA and CDR2 is SQIVND (reference sequence). CDR3 region: CASRAGGTDTQYF. CDR3 coding DNA: TGTGCCAGTAGGGCCGGGGGCACAGATACGCAGTATTTT.

This chain connects TRBV5-1 to TRBJ2-3, with D possibly TRBD1 on 5 matching bases. The CDR3 consists of 15 residues. The germline CDR1 and CDR2 sequences are SGHRS and YFSETQ. V was clipped by 2 bases and J by 1 base, with 11 bases between them. The CDR3 DNA is TGCGCCAGCAGCTTCGGACAAAAGCGCACAGATACGCAGTATTTT. Protein sequence: CASSFGQKRTDTQYF.

Points on this clonotype: This may stem from a read error, because a much larger clone lies one nucleotide away. J is TRBJ2-3 and V is TRBV7-9; D uncertain. This CDR3 has 15 residues. Per the germline V gene, CDR1 is SEHNR and CDR2 is FQNEAQ (reference sequence). V lost 5 bases and J lost 4, with 16 bases in between. The CDR3 reads CASSLVVSSSDTQYF. CDR3 nucleotides: TGTGCCAGCAGCCTGGTTGTATCAAGCTCAGATACGCAGTATTTT.